Sequencing of this T cell receptor beta chain was carried out in a study of cytomegalovirus exposure and HLA in healthy donors. The repertoire was sequenced with immunoSEQ multiplex PCR; TCRdb's copy has only in-frame clones and lacks some. The data show about 63,000 clones, more than 80% seen once. The length of the CDR3 is 14 residues. J was trimmed by 5 bases and V by 7 bases; bases with no gene match: 12. The germline CDR1 and CDR2 sequences are SQVTM and ANQGSEA. The sample taken for sequencing was PBMCs. This sequence originates from a woman in her late teens or twenties in good health and CMV-seronegative. The gene calls are TRBV29-1 and TRBJ2-7, with 9 bases identical to TRBD1. The CDR3 is CSATLGTGNHEQYF. In DNA form, the CDR3 reads TGCAGCGCTACTCTCGGGACAGGGAACCACGAGCAGTACTTC.